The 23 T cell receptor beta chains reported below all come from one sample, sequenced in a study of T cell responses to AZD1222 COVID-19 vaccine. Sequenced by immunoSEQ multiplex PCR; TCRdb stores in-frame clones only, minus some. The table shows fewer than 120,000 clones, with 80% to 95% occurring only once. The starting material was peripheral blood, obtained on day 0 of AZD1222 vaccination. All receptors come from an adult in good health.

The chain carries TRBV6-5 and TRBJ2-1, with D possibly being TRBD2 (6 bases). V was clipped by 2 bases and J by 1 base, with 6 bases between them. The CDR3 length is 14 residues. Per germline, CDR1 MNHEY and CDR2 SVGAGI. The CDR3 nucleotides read TGTGCCAGCAGTTACGGGGGGTCCTACAATGAGCAGTTCTTC. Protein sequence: CASSYGGSYNEQFF.

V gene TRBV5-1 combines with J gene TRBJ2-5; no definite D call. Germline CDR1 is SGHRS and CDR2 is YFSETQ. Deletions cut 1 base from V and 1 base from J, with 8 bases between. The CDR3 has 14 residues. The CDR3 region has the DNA TGCGCCAGCAGCTTGACGGGTTTCCAAGAGACCCAGTACTTC. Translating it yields CASSLTGFQETQYF. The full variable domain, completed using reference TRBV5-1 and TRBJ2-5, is KAGVTQTPRYLIKTRGQQVTLSCSPISGHRSVSWYQQTPGQGLQFLFEYFSETQRNKGNFPGRFSGRQFSNSRSEMNVSTLELGDSALYLCASSLTGFQETQYFGPGTRLLVL.

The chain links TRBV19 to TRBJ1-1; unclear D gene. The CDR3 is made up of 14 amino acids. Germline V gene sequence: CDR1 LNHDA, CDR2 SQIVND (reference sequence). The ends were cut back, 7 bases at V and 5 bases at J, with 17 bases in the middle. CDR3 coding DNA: TGTGCCAGTATCTCACGGTCCTCAAAAACTGAAGCTTTCTTT. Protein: CASISRSSKTEAFF.

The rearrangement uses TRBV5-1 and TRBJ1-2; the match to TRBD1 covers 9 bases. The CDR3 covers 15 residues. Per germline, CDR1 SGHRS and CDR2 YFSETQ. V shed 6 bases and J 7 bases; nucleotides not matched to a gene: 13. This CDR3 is CASKPREDRGSGYTF. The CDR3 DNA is TGCGCCAGCAAACCTCGGGAGGACAGGGGTAGTGGCTACACCTTC.

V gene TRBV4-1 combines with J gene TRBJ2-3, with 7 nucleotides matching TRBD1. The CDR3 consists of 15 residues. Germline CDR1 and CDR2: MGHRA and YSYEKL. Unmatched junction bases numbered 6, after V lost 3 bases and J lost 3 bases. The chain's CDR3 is CASSHTRTGTDTQYF. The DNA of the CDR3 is TGCGCCAGCAGCCACACACGGACAGGAACAGATACGCAGTATTTT.

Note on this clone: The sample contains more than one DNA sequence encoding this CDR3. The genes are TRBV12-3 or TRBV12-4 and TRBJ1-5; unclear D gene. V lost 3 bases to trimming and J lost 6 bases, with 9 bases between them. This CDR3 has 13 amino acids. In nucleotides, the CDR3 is TGTGCCAGCAGTTTGGGAGGAGGTCAGCCCCAGCATTTT. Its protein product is CASSLGGGQPQHF.

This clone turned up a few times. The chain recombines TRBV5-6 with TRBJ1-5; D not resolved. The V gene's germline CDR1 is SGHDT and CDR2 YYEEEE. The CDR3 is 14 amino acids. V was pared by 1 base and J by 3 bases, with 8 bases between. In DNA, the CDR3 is TGTGCCAGCAGCTTGTTTGGTTCCAATCAGCCCCAGCATTTT. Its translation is CASSLFGSNQPQHF.

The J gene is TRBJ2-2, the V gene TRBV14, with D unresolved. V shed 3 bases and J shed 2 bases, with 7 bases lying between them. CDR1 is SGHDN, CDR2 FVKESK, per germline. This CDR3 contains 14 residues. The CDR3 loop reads CASSHLHNTGELFF. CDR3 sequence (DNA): TGTGCCAGCAGCCATTTACATAACACCGGGGAGCTGTTTTTT.

CDR3 loop: CASSPAKGAHSYNEQFF. Here the CDR3 DNA reads TGTGCCAGCTCACCTGCGAAGGGGGCGCACTCCTACAATGAGCAGTTCTTC. J is TRBJ2-1 and V is TRBV18; 7 bases agree with TRBD1. The CDR3 has 17 amino acids. CDR1 and CDR2 from the germline V gene are KGHSH and LQKENI. The J segment lost 0 bases and the V segment lost 3 bases, leaving 8 bases of the junction unmatched.

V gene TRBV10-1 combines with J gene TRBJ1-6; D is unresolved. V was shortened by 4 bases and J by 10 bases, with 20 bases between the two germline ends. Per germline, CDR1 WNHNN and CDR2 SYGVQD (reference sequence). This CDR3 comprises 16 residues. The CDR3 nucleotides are TGCGCCAGCAGTGGGGGATTTGGGCCAACAACCTCACCCCTCCACTTT. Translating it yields CASSGGFGPTTSPLHF.

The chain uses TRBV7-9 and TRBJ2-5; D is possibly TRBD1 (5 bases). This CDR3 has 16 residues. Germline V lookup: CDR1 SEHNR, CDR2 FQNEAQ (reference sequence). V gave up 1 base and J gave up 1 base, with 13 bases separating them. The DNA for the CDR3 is TGTGCCAGCAGCTTAGACCCCGGACACCTCCAAGAGACCCAGTACTTC. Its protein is CASSLDPGHLQETQYF. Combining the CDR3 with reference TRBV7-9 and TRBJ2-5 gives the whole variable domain DTGVSQNPRHKITKRGQNVTFRCDPISEHNRLYWYRQTLGQGPEFLTYFQNEAQLEKSRLLSDRFSAERPKGSFSTLEIQRTEQGDSAMYLCASSLDPGHLQETQYFGPGTRLLVL.

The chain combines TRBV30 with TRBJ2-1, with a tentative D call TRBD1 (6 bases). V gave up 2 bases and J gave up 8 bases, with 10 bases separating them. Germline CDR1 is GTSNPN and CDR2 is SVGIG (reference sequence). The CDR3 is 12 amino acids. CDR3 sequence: CAWSSGQYEQFF. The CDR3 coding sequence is TGTGCCTGGAGTTCCGGACAGTATGAGCAGTTCTTC.

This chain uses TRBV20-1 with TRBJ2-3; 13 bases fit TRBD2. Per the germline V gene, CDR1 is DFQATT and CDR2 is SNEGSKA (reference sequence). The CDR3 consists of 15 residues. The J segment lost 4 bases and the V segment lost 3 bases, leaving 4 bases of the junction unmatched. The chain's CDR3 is CSASRTSGGADTQYF. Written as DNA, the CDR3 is TGCAGTGCTAGTCGGACTAGCGGGGGCGCAGATACGCAGTATTTT.

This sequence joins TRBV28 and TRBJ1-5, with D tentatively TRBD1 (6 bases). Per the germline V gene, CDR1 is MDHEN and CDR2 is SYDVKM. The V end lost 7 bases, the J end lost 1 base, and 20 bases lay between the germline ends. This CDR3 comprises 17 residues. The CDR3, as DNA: TGTGCCAGCACCCTCTCCCCCGGGGGGCACAGCAATCAGCCCCAGCATTTT. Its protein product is CASTLSPGGHSNQPQHF.

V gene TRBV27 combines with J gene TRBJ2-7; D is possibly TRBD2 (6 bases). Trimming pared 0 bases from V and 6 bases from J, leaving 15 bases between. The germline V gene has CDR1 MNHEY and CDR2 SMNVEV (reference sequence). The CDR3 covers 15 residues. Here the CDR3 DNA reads TGTGCCAGCAGTTTATCGTGGGGGGAGTACGGCGAGCAGTACTTC. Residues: CASSLSWGEYGEQYF.

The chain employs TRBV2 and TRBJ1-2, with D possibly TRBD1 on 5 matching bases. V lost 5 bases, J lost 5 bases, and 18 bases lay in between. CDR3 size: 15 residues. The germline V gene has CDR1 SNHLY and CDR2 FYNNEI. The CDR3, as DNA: TGTGCCAGCAGTCTACAGCCGGGACGATATTATGGCTACACCTTC. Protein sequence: CASSLQPGRYYGYTF.

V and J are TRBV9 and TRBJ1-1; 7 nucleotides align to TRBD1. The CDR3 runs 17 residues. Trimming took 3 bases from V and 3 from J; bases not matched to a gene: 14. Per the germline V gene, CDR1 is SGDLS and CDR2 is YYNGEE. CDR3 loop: CASSELTGAWGDTEAFF. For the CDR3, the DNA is TGTGCCAGCAGCGAACTCACAGGGGCCTGGGGGGACACTGAAGCTTTCTTT. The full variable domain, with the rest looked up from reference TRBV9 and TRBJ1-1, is DSGVTQTPKHLITATGQRVTLRCSPRSGDLSVYWYQQSLDQGLQFLIQYYNGEERAKGNILERFSAQQFPDLHSELNLSSLELGDSALYFCASSELTGAWGDTEAFFGQGTRLTVV.

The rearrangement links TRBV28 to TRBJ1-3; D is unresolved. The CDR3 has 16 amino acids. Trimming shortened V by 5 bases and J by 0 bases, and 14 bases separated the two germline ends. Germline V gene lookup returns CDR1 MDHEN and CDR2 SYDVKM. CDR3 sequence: CASSPRPITSGNTIYF. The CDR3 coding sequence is TGTGCCAGCAGTCCGAGGCCGATAACCTCTGGAAACACCATATATTTT.

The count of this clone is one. This CDR3 is CASSQGGGRNEKLFF. CDR3 in DNA: TGTGCCAGCAGCCAGGGTGGAGGCCGTAATGAAAAACTGTTTTTT. The chain joins TRBV7-8 to TRBJ1-4; perhaps TRBD1 as D (5 bases). CDR1 and CDR2 from the germline V gene are SGHVS and FQNEAQ. The V gene lost 5 bases and the J gene lost 4 bases, with 14 bases spanning the gap. This CDR3 contains 15 residues. The whole variable domain, filled in from reference TRBV7-8 and TRBJ1-4, reads GAGVSQSPRYKVAKRGQDVALRCDPISGHVSLFWYQQALGQGPEFLTYFQNEAQLDKSGLPSDRFFAERPEGSVSTLKIQRTQQEDSAVYLCASSQGGGRNEKLFFGSGTQLSVL.

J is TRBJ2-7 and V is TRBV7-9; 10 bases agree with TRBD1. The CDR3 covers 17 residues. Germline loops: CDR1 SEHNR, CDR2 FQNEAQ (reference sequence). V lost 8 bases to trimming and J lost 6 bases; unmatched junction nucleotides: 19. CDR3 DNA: TGTGCCAGCGGAAAGACAGGGGGCGTCAACCAGGTGTCCGAGCAGTACTTC. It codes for CASGKTGGVNQVSEQYF.

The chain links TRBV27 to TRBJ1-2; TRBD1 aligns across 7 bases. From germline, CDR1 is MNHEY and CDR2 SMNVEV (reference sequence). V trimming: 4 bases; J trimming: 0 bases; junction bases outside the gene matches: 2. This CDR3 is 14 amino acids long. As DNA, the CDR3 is TGTGCCAGCAGTTCACAGGGGTCTAACTATGGCTACACCTTC. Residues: CASSSQGSNYGYTF.

This CDR3 is CASSRQGAYQETQYF. Written as DNA, the CDR3 is TGCGCCAGCAGCCGGCAGGGGGCCTACCAAGAGACCCAGTACTTC. The J gene is TRBJ2-5, the V gene TRBV5-1; 8 bases are shared with TRBD1. Germline values: CDR1 SGHRS, CDR2 YFSETQ. J was trimmed by 0 bases and V by 4 bases; bases with no gene match: 5. There are 15 residues in the CDR3.

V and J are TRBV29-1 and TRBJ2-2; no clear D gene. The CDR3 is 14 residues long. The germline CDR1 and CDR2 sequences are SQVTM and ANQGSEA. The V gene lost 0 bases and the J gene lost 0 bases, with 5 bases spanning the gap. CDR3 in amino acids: CSVEDNSNTGELFF. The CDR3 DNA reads TGCAGCGTTGAAGATAACTCGAACACCGGGGAGCTGTTTTTT.